This TCR beta chain was recorded in a study of T cells after yellow fever vaccination. At the level of the study: When fractions had low cell numbers, they were prepared with SMART-Seq v4 Ultra Low Input.

The germline gives CDR1 SGDLS, CDR2 YYNGEE. Trimming took off 2 bases at V and 3 bases at J, with 11 bases between the two ends. The CDR3 is 14 amino acids. A process of 5'RACE template switching, which added a universal primer site and UMIs, was used to make TCR cDNA. TCRdb reanalysed the 5' RACE reads using MiXCR and keeps one entry per CDR3 protein. The table lists 500,000 to 650,000 distinct CDR3 sequences, around 12% of them singletons. The TCR sequence derives from a man aged 25-40 years who received the YFV17D yellow fever vaccine. Sample: PBMCs, taken on the day of the yellow fever booster vaccination. The chain combines TRBV9 with TRBJ1-2; D is ambiguous. As DNA, the CDR3 is TGTGCCAGCAGCGTCCCCCCGGCCCACTATGGCTACACCTTC. This codes for CASSVPPAHYGYTF.